Given below is one T cell receptor beta chain in context. It lacks a known antigen. No clone much larger than this one lies a single base away; base qualities are absent. Compared with germline, V lacks 6 bases and J lacks 3 bases; bases without a gene match: 2. Spanning cysteine to phenylalanine, the CDR3 consists of 11 amino acids. Of all the DNA, just the CDR3 is kept, 33 bases in frame from base 1. The germline V gene supplies CDR1 SQVTM and CDR2 ANQGSEA. The CDR3 regions of human TCRbeta chains were analyzed by immunosequencing. On the study's bioinformatics: TCRs in the repertoires were compared against a reference library of SARS-CoV-2-specific TCRs that had been generated with the MIRA antigen-specificity platform. Breadth meant the fraction of unique TCRs that were SARS-CoV-2-associated, whereas depth meant the fraction of total T cells that were SARS-CoV-2-associated. Each spike-specific TCR was assigned to its reactive spike region and to a CD4 or CD8 class using the MIRA data. Log10-transformed breadth and depth values were compared by one-way ANOVA with Sidak's multiple comparisons tests. Held by TCRdb, this immuneACCESS table contains in-frame sequences only and omits some clones. Under half of the omission traces to an unresolved V gene where checked; the cause of the rest is unknown. D and trimming come from the DNA, and the V and J calls and clone size come from that table. The sample has tens of thousands of clones on record, 70% to 90% of them singletons. The ten largest clones represent more than 9% of the sample.

These data belong to a study of T cell responses to AZD1222 COVID-19 vaccine (TCRdb year 2021). A note on the overall study: A total of more than 230 trial participants underwent TCR sequencing, of whom roughly 210 received two doses of AZD1222 and about 25 received two doses of the MenACWY control vaccine. Enrollment into the trials was organized by age into subgroups of 18-55, 56-69 and 70-plus years, and those subgroups contained roughly 150, 30 and 60 TCR-sequenced participants, respectively. General study outcomes and caveats: Nearly half of unique spike-specific TCRs reportedly recognized epitopes outside regions mutated in the B.1.351 and B.1.1.7 variants. Vaccine-associated CD4 TCRs spanned the whole spike protein, with dominant responses in regions 160-218 and 743-854. A significant rise in spike-specific TCR breadth and depth was observed after two AZD1222 doses relative to day 0 and relative to MenACWY recipients. The 56-69-year group was small, and its depth increase did not reach significance, likely because of low power. No day 14 peak-response samples were available, so repertoires were characterized only after the peak T cell response. Participants were mostly white British, with more females than males. The authors suggested clonal diversity may have been underestimated. Only five or six AZD1222 recipients were SARS-CoV-2 seropositive at baseline, limiting conclusions about previously exposed vaccinees.

The time point label here, explained by the study, means: about 28 days (+/-7) after the second vaccine dose. AZD1222 recipients with second doses at about 4 weeks or about 12 weeks were pooled, because spike-specific TCR depth and breadth did not differ between schedules. Vaccinee samples came from UK trials COV001 and COV002, including a single-blind randomized controlled phase 2/3 trial of AZD1222 (ChAdOx1 nCoV-19) in healthy adults. Trial participant PBMC samples were collected at day 0 and day 28 after the second dose for TCRbeta chain sequencing. The receptor chain draws on TRBV29-1 and TRBJ2-7, with TRBD2 matching 7 junction bases. The receptor's source is an adult who received the AZD1222 COVID-19 vaccine. The sequencing here drew on peripheral blood, taken 28 days after the second AZD1222 dose. The CDR3 region: CSVGGGYEQYF. The DNA reads as follows: TGCAGCGTGGGGGGGGGCTACGAGCAGTACTTC.